The clone carrying this T cell receptor (beta chain) appeared once. Its antigen remains unknown. This specimen comes from a study of PD-1 blockade in classical Hodgkin lymphoma. The repertoire was sequenced with immunoSEQ multiplex PCR; TCRdb's copy has only in-frame clones and lacks some. The profile shows 46,000 or so clones, approximately 78% of them singletons. Trimming took off 4 bases at V and 3 bases at J, with 17 bases between the two ends. This CDR3 region has 15 residues. CDR1 SGHRS and CDR2 YFSETQ come from the germline V gene. Study observations and caveats: Later analyses included only patients treated at least 1 year post-ASCT.

This sample's time point: cycle 4 day 1 (C4D1), after around six weeks of nivolumab. No patient escaped relapse after autologous stem cell transplantation, and brentuximab vedotin exposure varied. J is TRBJ2-7 and V is TRBV5-1; unclear D gene. The clonotype originates from a human donor with classical Hodgkin lymphoma. The specimen comprised peripheral blood mononuclear cells (PBMCs), sampled before the fourth cycle of nivolumab. In DNA, the CDR3 is TGCGCCAGCAGCCTTGAAGCTGGGAAAGGCTACGAGCAGTACTTC. Translated: CASSLEAGKGYEQYF.